The 2 T cell receptor beta chains listed next were all sequenced from one sample in a study of blood T cell repertoires in COVID-19. The protocol was immunoSEQ multiplex PCR, while the TCRdb copy is restricted to in-frame clones and leaves out a portion. Of roughly 68,000 clones in the sample, approximately 84% are singletons; the top ten hold 7.5% to 10%. Sequencing input: peripheral blood. The source of these receptors is a man in his fifties with active COVID-19.

The gene calls are TRBV27 and TRBJ2-2, with TRBD1 matching over 10 bases. The J segment lost 5 bases and the V segment lost 5 bases, leaving 2 bases of the junction unmatched. CDR3 length equals 14 residues. From germline, CDR1 is MNHEY and CDR2 SMNVEV (reference sequence). In DNA form, the CDR3 reads TGTGCCAGCAGTCGGACAGGGGGGACCGGGGAGCTGTTTTTT. This translates into CASSRTGGTGELFF.

The chain carries TRBV15 and TRBJ2-2; no clear D gene. Germline V gene data show CDR1 as LNHNV and CDR2 as YYDKDF (reference sequence). This CDR3 region has 13 residues. Trimming pared 0 bases from V and 8 bases from J, leaving 7 bases between. This CDR3 is CATSRDSVGELFF. The CDR3 DNA reads as TGTGCCACCAGCAGAGATTCGGTGGGGGAGCTGTTTTTT.